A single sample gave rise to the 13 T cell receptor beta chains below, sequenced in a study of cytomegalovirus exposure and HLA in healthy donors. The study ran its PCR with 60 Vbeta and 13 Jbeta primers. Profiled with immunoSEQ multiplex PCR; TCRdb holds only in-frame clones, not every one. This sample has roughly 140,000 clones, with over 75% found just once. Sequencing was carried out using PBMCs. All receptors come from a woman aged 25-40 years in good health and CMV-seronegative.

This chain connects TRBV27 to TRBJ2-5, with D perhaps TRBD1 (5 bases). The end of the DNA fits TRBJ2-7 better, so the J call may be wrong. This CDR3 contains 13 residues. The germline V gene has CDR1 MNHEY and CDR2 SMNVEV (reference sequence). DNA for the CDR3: TGTGCCAGCAGCACGGACAACTCCTACGAGCAGTACTTC. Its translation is CASSTDNSYEQYF.

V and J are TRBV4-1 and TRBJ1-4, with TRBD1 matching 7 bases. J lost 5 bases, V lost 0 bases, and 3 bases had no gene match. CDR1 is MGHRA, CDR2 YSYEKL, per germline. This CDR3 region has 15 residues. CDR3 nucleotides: TGCGCCAGCAGCCAAGAAGACAGGGACAATGAAAAACTGTTTTTT. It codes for CASSQEDRDNEKLFF.

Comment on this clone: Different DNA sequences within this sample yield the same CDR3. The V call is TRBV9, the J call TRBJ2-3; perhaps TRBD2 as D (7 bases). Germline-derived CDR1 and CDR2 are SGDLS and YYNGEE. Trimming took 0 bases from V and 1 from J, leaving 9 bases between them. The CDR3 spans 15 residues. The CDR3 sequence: CASSVAGGGTDTQYF. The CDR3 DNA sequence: TGTGCCAGCAGCGTAGCGGGGGGCGGCACAGATACGCAGTATTTT.

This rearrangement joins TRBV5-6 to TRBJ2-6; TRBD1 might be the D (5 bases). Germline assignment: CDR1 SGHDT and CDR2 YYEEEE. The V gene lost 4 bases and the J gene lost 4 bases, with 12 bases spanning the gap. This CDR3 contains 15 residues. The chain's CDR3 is CASSNYRSGANVLTF. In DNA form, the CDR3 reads TGTGCCAGCAGCAATTACAGGTCCGGGGCCAACGTCCTGACTTTC.

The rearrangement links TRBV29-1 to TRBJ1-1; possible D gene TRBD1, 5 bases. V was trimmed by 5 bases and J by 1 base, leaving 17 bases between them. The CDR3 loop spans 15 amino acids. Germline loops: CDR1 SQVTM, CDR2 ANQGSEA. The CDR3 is CSVPRGAGQNTEAFF. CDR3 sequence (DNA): TGCAGCGTTCCCCGCGGGGCAGGCCAGAACACTGAAGCTTTCTTT.

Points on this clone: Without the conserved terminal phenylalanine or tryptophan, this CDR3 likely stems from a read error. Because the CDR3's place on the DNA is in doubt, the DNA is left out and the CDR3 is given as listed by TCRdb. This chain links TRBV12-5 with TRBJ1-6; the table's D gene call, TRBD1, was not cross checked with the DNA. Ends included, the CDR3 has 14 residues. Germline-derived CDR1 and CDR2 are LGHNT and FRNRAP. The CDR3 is CASGRRGQGAFGGG.

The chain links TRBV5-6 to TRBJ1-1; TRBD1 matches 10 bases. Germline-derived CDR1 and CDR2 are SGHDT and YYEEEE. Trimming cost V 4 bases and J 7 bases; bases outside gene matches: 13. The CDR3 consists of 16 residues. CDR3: CASSPDRGRGYSEAFF. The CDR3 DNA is TGTGCCAGCAGCCCCGACAGGGGGCGCGGCTATAGTGAAGCTTTCTTT.

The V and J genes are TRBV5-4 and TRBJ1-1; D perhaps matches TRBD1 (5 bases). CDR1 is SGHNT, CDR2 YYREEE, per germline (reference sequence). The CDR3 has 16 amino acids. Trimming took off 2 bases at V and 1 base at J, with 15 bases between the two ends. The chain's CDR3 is CASSLGGGGGNTEAFF. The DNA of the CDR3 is TGTGCCAGCAGCTTAGGCGGGGGAGGAGGGAACACTGAAGCTTTCTTT.

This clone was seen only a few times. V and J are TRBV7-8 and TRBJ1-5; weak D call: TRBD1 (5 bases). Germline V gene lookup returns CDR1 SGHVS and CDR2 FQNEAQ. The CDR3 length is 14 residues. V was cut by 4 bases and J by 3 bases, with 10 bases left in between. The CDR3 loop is CASSSRQPNQPQHF. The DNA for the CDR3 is TGTGCCAGCAGCTCGAGACAGCCCAATCAGCCCCAGCATTTT.

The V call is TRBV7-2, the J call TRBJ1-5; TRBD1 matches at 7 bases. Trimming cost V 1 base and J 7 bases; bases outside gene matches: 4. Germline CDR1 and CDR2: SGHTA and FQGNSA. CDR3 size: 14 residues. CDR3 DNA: TGTGCCAGCAGCTTAGTAGGGGGCGAGCAGCCCCAGCATTTT. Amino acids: CASSLVGGEQPQHF.

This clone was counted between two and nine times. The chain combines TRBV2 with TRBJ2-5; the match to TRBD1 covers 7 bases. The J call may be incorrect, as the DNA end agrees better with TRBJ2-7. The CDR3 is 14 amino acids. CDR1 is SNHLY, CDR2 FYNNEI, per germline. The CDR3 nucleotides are TGTGCCAGCAGTGGACAGGGATGGACCTACGAGCAGTACTTC. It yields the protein CASSGQGWTYEQYF.

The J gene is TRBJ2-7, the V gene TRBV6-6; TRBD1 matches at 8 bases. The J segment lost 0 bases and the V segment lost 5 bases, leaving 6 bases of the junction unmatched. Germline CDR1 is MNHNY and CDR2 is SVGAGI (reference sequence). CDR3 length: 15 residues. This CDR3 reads CASSTGTGASYEQYF. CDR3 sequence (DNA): TGTGCCAGCAGTACGGGGACAGGAGCCTCCTACGAGCAGTACTTC.

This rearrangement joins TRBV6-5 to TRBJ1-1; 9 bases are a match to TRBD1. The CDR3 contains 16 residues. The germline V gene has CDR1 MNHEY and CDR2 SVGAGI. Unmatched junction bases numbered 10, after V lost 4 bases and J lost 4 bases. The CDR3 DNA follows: TGTGCCAGCAGTTCCATCTCAGGGACAGGGATCACTGAAGCTTTCTTT. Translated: CASSSISGTGITEAFF.